This entry lists 24 T cell receptor beta chains sequenced from one sample in a study of blood T cell repertoires in COVID-19. Generated by immunoSEQ multiplex PCR, the TCRdb table keeps only in-frame clones and is missing some. The sample includes roughly 500,000 clones, 75% to 90% of them seen just once. Sequenced material: peripheral blood. These receptors all come from a man between 18 and 35 years old with COVID-19, enrolled during active disease.

As to this clone: This CDR3 is also generated by other DNA sequences in the sample. The CDR3 spells CASSSGTGGDTQYF. CDR3 nucleotides: TGTGCCAGCAGCTCGGGGACAGGGGGAGATACGCAGTATTTT. The rearrangement links TRBV7-9 to TRBJ2-3; 11 bases are a match to TRBD1. Germline lookup yields CDR1 SEHNR and CDR2 FQNEAQ (reference sequence). Trimming took 4 bases from V and 5 from J; bases not matched to a gene: 2. CDR3 length: 14 residues.

The chain employs TRBV27 and TRBJ2-3; 7 positions match TRBD1. Looked up from germline, CDR1 is MNHEY and CDR2 is SMNVEV (reference sequence). CDR3 length: 14 amino acids. J gave up 4 bases and V 7 bases, and 8 bases lay outside the gene matches. CDR3 residues: CASKTGVRPDTQYF. CDR3 nucleotides: TGTGCCAGCAAAACAGGGGTTCGCCCAGATACGCAGTATTTT.

A remark on this clone: Other DNA sequences within the sample encode an identical CDR3. The J gene is TRBJ2-7, the V gene TRBV19; D might be TRBD2 (6 bases). This CDR3 region has 14 residues. The germline V gene encodes CDR1 LNHDA and CDR2 SQIVND (reference sequence). V lost 1 base to trimming and J lost 0 bases, with 7 bases between them. The CDR3 bases are TGTGCCAGTAGTATAGGCGGGGCCTCCTACGAGCAGTACTTC. Amino acid sequence: CASSIGGASYEQYF.

The gene calls are TRBV5-1 and TRBJ1-3, with D unresolved. CDR3 length: 16 amino acids. Germline V lookup: CDR1 SGHRS, CDR2 YFSETQ. With 0 bases removed from V and 0 bases from J, the gap between germline ends came to 10 bases. The CDR3 bases are TGCGCCAGCAGCTTGGATCCCGCCGGCTCTGGAAACACCATATATTTT. It is translated as CASSLDPAGSGNTIYF.

V is TRBV19 and J is TRBJ2-2; 7 bases fit TRBD1. CDR3 length: 13 amino acids. Germline CDR1 and CDR2: LNHDA and SQIVND (reference sequence). The J segment lost 7 bases and the V segment lost 5 bases, leaving 4 bases of the junction unmatched. CDR3 in DNA: TGTGCCAGTAGTGACAGGGACGGCGGGGAGCTGTTTTTT. Translating it yields CASSDRDGGELFF.

V is TRBV30 and J is TRBJ2-1; D perhaps matches TRBD2 (6 bases). This CDR3 is built from 16 residues. V shed 5 bases and J shed 4 bases, with 21 bases lying between them. The V gene's germline CDR1 is GTSNPN and CDR2 SVGIG (reference sequence). CDR3 in amino acids: CAWGLQMGGTYNEQFF. As DNA, the CDR3 is TGTGCCTGGGGCCTCCAGATGGGGGGAACTTACAATGAGCAGTTCTTC.

The chain joins TRBV2 to TRBJ1-5, with D tentatively TRBD1 (6 bases). This CDR3 spans 13 amino acids. Per germline, CDR1 SNHLY and CDR2 FYNNEI. Deletions cut 6 bases from V and 9 bases from J, with 15 bases between. This CDR3 reads CASSGTGLRPQHF. CDR3 in DNA: TGTGCCAGCAGCGGAACAGGGTTAAGGCCCCAGCATTTT.

The chain couples TRBV6-1 to TRBJ2-5, with D possibly TRBD2 on 7 matching bases. The CDR3 loop spans 15 amino acids. Trimming left V 2 bases short and J 1 base short, with 11 bases between. Germline CDR1 MNHNS, CDR2 SASEGT. The CDR3 DNA is TGTGCCAGCAGTGAAAGCGCGGGGGCCCAAGAGACCCAGTACTTC. It translates to CASSESAGAQETQYF.

The V and J genes are TRBV5-6 and TRBJ1-3; 8 nucleotides align to TRBD1. The V and J ends lost 3 bases and 3 bases, in that order; junction bases with no gene match: 2. CDR1 and CDR2 from the germline V gene are SGHDT and YYEEEE. The length of the CDR3 is 14 residues. DNA for the CDR3: TGTGCCAGCAGCTACGACAGGGGTGGAAACACCATATATTTT. Translation: CASSYDRGGNTIYF.

The CDR3 here is CATRIDPSTDTQYF. Written as DNA, the CDR3 is TGTGCCACCAGGATAGATCCTAGCACAGATACGCAGTATTTT. The J gene is TRBJ2-3, the V gene TRBV15; no firm D call. The germline gives CDR1 LNHNV, CDR2 YYDKDF (reference sequence). With 6 bases removed from V and 0 bases from J, the gap between germline ends came to 10 bases. The CDR3 is 14 amino acids.

This clone turned up a few times. CDR3 amino acids: CASSQTDSTYNEQFF. In DNA, the CDR3 is TGCGCCAGCAGCCAGACCGACAGTACCTACAATGAGCAGTTCTTC. V is TRBV4-1 and J is TRBJ2-1; a weak D match, TRBD1 (5 bases). V gave up 3 bases and J gave up 2 bases, with 11 bases separating them. From germline, CDR1 is MGHRA and CDR2 YSYEKL. This CDR3 is 15 amino acids long.

This clone was counted a single time. The chain employs TRBV7-9 and TRBJ2-3; no definite D call. Deletions cut 5 bases from V and 6 bases from J, with 6 bases between. Germline CDR1 SEHNR, CDR2 FQNEAQ (reference sequence). The CDR3 extends over 11 amino acids. The CDR3 spells CASSPRDTQYF. The CDR3, as DNA: TGTGCCAGCAGCCCCCGGGATACGCAGTATTTT.

This clone was seen a single time. This chain links TRBV14 with TRBJ2-7, with D perhaps TRBD2 (7 bases). Germline V lookup: CDR1 SGHDN, CDR2 FVKESK. Trimming stripped 3 bases from V and 6 bases from J, with 18 bases between. CDR3 length: 15 residues. The CDR3 bases are TGTGCCAGCAGCCACCCCGGGGGAGGGACAAGCGAGCAGTACTTC. This codes for CASSHPGGGTSEQYF.

The rearrangement links TRBV18 to TRBJ2-2, with 11 bases identical to TRBD2. The trim removed 0 bases at V and 5 bases at J, leaving 11 bases unmatched. Looked up from germline, CDR1 is KGHSH and CDR2 is LQKENI. CDR3 length: 19 amino acids. CDR3 in amino acids: CASSPPNRGLAEGTGELFF. CDR3 DNA sequence: TGTGCCAGCTCACCACCCAACCGGGGACTAGCGGAGGGGACCGGGGAGCTGTTTTTT.

This clone was observed once. V gene TRBV15 combines with J gene TRBJ2-7; 9 nucleotides line up with TRBD1. Germline values: CDR1 LNHNV, CDR2 YYDKDF (reference sequence). Trimming at V came to 3 bases and at J to 4 bases, leaving 19 bases not matched to a gene. The CDR3 contains 19 residues. This chain's CDR3 is CATSRDDHRQGQGRYEQYF. CDR3 nucleotide sequence: TGTGCCACCAGCAGGGATGATCACCGCCAGGGACAGGGCCGGTACGAGCAGTACTTC. Together with reference TRBV15 and TRBJ2-7, the CDR3 gives the full variable domain: DAMVIQNPRYQVTQFGKPVTLSCSQTLNHNVMYWYQQKSSQAPKLLFHYYDKDFNNEADTPDNFQSRRPNTSFCFLDIRSPGLGDTAMYLCATSRDDHRQGQGRYEQYFGPGTRLTVT.

The chain links TRBV10-3 to TRBJ2-7; TRBD1 aligns across 8 bases. The CDR3 consists of 13 residues. The V gene end was trimmed by 7 bases and the J gene end by 4 bases; junction bases not matched to a gene: 6. Germline V gene sequence: CDR1 ENHRY, CDR2 SYGVKD. The CDR3 spells CAIKQGAGYEQYF. CDR3 nucleotide sequence: TGTGCCATCAAGCAGGGGGCTGGGTACGAGCAGTACTTC.

The chain is built from TRBV11-2 and TRBJ1-1; 10 nucleotides match TRBD1. This CDR3 has 13 residues. Unmatched junction bases numbered 8, after V lost 6 bases and J lost 10 bases. Germline V gene sequence: CDR1 SGHAT, CDR2 FQNNGV. This CDR3 is CASSQDRGVGAFF. In DNA form, the CDR3 reads TGTGCCAGCAGTCAGGACAGGGGGGTAGGAGCTTTCTTT.

The gene calls are TRBV4-2 and TRBJ2-3; tentative D call: TRBD2 (5 bases). V lost 1 base and J lost 2, with 13 bases in between. In germline, CDR1 is LGHNA, CDR2 YNFKEQ. This CDR3 region has 16 residues. The DNA for the CDR3 is TGTGCCAGCAGCCAAGTTGAACTAGACTTCACAGATACGCAGTATTTT. Residues: CASSQVELDFTDTQYF.

This chain uses TRBV5-1 with TRBJ2-7, with TRBD1 as a possible D gene (6 bases). Germline-derived CDR1 and CDR2 are SGHRS and YFSETQ. This CDR3 has 13 residues. The V gene lost 0 bases and the J gene lost 6 bases, with 10 bases spanning the gap. CDR3 region: CASSLEGRGEQYF. The CDR3 nucleotides are TGCGCCAGCAGCTTGGAAGGCAGGGGCGAGCAGTACTTC. The whole variable domain, filled in from reference TRBV5-1 and TRBJ2-7, reads KAGVTQTPRYLIKTRGQQVTLSCSPISGHRSVSWYQQTPGQGLQFLFEYFSETQRNKGNFPGRFSGRQFSNSRSEMNVSTLELGDSALYLCASSLEGRGEQYFGPGTRLTVT.

The chain combines TRBV6-1 with TRBJ1-6; 7 bases line up with TRBD1. CDR1 and CDR2 (germline): MNHNS, SASEGT. V lost 7 bases, J lost 6 bases, and 9 bases stayed unmatched. The CDR3 has 15 residues. The CDR3 nucleotides read TGTGCCAGCACCACAGGGGACAGCACTAATTCACCCCTCCACTTT. Encoded protein: CASTTGDSTNSPLHF.

This chain uses TRBV7-9 with TRBJ2-2; 8 bases map to TRBD1. CDR3 size: 18 residues. With 4 bases clipped from V and 3 bases from J, the junction kept 13 bases outside the gene matches. The V gene's germline CDR1 is SEHNR and CDR2 FQNEAQ (reference sequence). DNA of the CDR3: TGTGCCAGCAGCTCTACGGATCCGGACAGGGAGGACACCGGGGAGCTGTTTTTT. This codes for CASSSTDPDREDTGELFF.

V gene TRBV7-3 combines with J gene TRBJ2-6; weak D call: TRBD1 (5 bases). The germline V gene has CDR1 SGHTA and CDR2 FQGTGA. This CDR3 comprises 17 residues. The V end lost 2 bases, the J end lost 0 bases, and 11 bases lay between the germline ends. CDR3 residues: CASSLADTSSGANVLTF. The DNA of the CDR3 is TGTGCCAGCAGCTTAGCGGACACGAGCTCTGGGGCCAACGTCCTGACTTTC.

This clone showed up just a few times. Other nucleotide sequences from this sample produce the same CDR3. The V call is TRBV2, the J call TRBJ1-1; 8 bases fit TRBD1. There are 14 residues in the CDR3. Germline V lookup: CDR1 SNHLY, CDR2 FYNNEI. Trimming took 5 bases from V and 0 from J; bases not matched to a gene: 2. The CDR3 DNA reads as TGTGCCAGCAGTCGACAGGGGATGAACACTGAAGCTTTCTTT. Its translation: CASSRQGMNTEAFF. The whole variable domain, filled in from reference TRBV2 and TRBJ1-1, reads EPEVTQTPSHQVTQMGQEVILRCVPISNHLYFYWYRQILGQKVEFLVSFYNNEISEKSEIFDDQFSVERPDGSNFTLKIRSTKLEDSAMYFCASSRQGMNTEAFFGQGTRLTVV.

The rearrangement joins TRBV5-1 to TRBJ2-3; 11 bases fit TRBD2. This CDR3 has 16 residues. The junction had 5 bases not matched to a gene; V was cut back by 5 bases and J by 0 bases. Germline values: CDR1 SGHRS, CDR2 YFSETQ. CDR3 nucleotides: TGCGCCAGCAGGTGGACTAGCGGGCTTAGCACAGATACGCAGTATTTT. This translates into CASRWTSGLSTDTQYF.